The 22 T cell receptor beta chains below were found in one sample sequenced in a study of shared clonotypes between healthy human individuals. Clones were read by immunoSEQ multiplex PCR, and TCRdb kept only the in-frame ones, dropping some. The sample lists roughly 2.5 million clones, 85% to 95% occurring once. Sequenced material: naive CD4+ T cells sorted from blood. As to subset: CD45RA+ positively selected. Receptors originate from a man aged 18 to 30 in good health.

The rearrangement uses TRBV7-9 and TRBJ1-1; D unclear. Trimming pared 1 base from V and 8 bases from J, leaving 20 bases between. The germline CDR1 and CDR2 sequences are SEHNR and FQNEAQ (reference sequence). This CDR3 has 16 amino acids. The CDR3 sequence is CASSLEIIFGSEEAFF. CDR3 DNA: TGTGCCAGCAGCTTAGAGATCATTTTCGGGTCTGAGGAAGCTTTCTTT.

The genes are TRBV18 and TRBJ2-1; D possibly uses TRBD1 or TRBD2 (5 bases each). V was trimmed by 3 bases and J by 7 bases, leaving 19 bases between them. CDR3 length: 16 amino acids. The germline CDR1 and CDR2 sequences are KGHSH and LQKENI. The CDR3 is CASSPQGLSGWNEQFF. The CDR3 bases are TGTGCCAGCTCACCTCAGGGCCTCTCGGGATGGAATGAGCAGTTCTTC.

This clone showed up just a few times. The chain employs TRBV7-7 and TRBJ1-5; no firm D call. The germline gives CDR1 SSHAT, CDR2 FNYEAQ (reference sequence). This CDR3 has 13 amino acids. The CDR3 DNA follows: TGTGCTAGCGAGGCCCAGCTTCTTCAGCCCCAGCATTTT. This translates into CASEAQLLQPQHF.

The CDR3 loop is CASSPILLQETQYF. The CDR3 bases are TGCGCCAGCAGCCCCATTCTCCTCCAAGAGACCCAGTACTTC. The chain combines TRBV10-2 with TRBJ2-5; D remains unclear. Between the trimmed V and J ends, which lost 6 bases and 1 base, there was a span of 12 bases. The CDR3 consists of 14 residues. Looked up from germline, CDR1 is WSHSY and CDR2 is SAAADI.

CDR3 in DNA: TGTGCCAGCAGCTTAGGGGCAGGACCCTATGGCTACACCTTC. Translating gives CASSLGAGPYGYTF. This sequence joins TRBV7-8 and TRBJ1-2; D not certain. V lost 1 base, J lost 4 bases, and 10 bases lay in between. The CDR3 totals 14 residues. Per the germline V gene, CDR1 is SGHVS and CDR2 is FQNEAQ.

V gene TRBV27 combines with J gene TRBJ1-5; weak D call: TRBD1 (5 bases). The germline V gene encodes CDR1 MNHEY and CDR2 SMNVEV (reference sequence). The CDR3 is 15 amino acids. V lost 2 bases and J 3 bases, leaving 11 bases between the germline ends. CDR3 bases: TGTGCCAGCAGTTTAGGAGGGGCTATCAATCAGCCCCAGCATTTT. It is translated as CASSLGGAINQPQHF.

This chain links TRBV5-1 with TRBJ1-2, with D tentatively TRBD1 (5 bases). Looked up from germline, CDR1 is SGHRS and CDR2 is YFSETQ. CDR3 size: 17 residues. Between the trimmed V and J ends, which lost 1 base and 2 bases, there was a span of 18 bases. The CDR3 DNA reads TGCGCCAGCAGCTTGTTGCCCGCGTCGACAGTCAACTATGGCTACACCTTC. It codes for CASSLLPASTVNYGYTF.

This chain uses TRBV5-1 with TRBJ2-2, with unresolved D. V dropped 1 base and J dropped 10 bases, with 14 bases sitting between them. Per the germline V gene, CDR1 is SGHRS and CDR2 is YFSETQ. The CDR3 consists of 14 residues. Written as DNA, the CDR3 is TGCGCCAGCAGCTTGACCGTGCCGTCTGAGGAGCTGTTTTTT. Encoded protein: CASSLTVPSEELFF.

V usage is TRBV19 and J usage is TRBJ2-2; 12 bases fit TRBD2. Per germline, CDR1 LNHDA and CDR2 SQIVND (reference sequence). The V segment lost 10 bases and the J segment 3 bases; nucleotides outside the gene matches: 6. This CDR3 is built from 15 residues. This CDR3 reads CATRGLAGYTGELFF. The CDR3, as DNA: TGTGCCACCAGAGGACTAGCGGGATACACCGGGGAGCTGTTTTTT.

This chain joins TRBV5-5 and TRBJ2-2; 8 bases fit TRBD2. CDR1 is SGHKS, CDR2 YYEKEE, per germline (reference sequence). This CDR3 spans 15 amino acids. V trimming: 6 bases; J trimming: 5 bases; junction bases outside the gene matches: 9. The CDR3 loop is CASTSSGSQTGELFF. CDR3 nucleotide sequence: TGTGCCAGCACCTCGAGCGGGAGTCAAACCGGGGAGCTGTTTTTT.

The chain links TRBV7-2 to TRBJ1-1; weak D call: TRBD1 (5 bases). Trimming took 5 bases from V and 1 from J, leaving 11 bases between them. CDR1 is SGHTA, CDR2 FQGNSA, per germline. The CDR3 contains 14 residues. CDR3 loop: CASSGGTENTEAFF. For the CDR3, the DNA is TGTGCCAGCAGCGGCGGGACGGAGAACACTGAAGCTTTCTTT.

This clone came up once. This chain connects TRBV5-4 to TRBJ2-1; perhaps TRBD1 as D (6 bases). Trimming took 0 bases from V and 5 from J, leaving 18 bases between them. Germline V CDR1 and CDR2: SGHNT, YYREEE (reference sequence). The length of the CDR3 is 17 residues. The CDR3 loop is CASSLGKHRVGNNEQFF. The CDR3 DNA sequence: TGTGCCAGCAGCTTGGGGAAACACAGGGTTGGGAACAATGAGCAGTTCTTC.

In this sample, this clone turned up once. Different DNA sequences within this sample yield the same CDR3. The chain is built from TRBV18 and TRBJ2-3; 12 bases are shared with TRBD2. The CDR3 has 15 residues. The V segment lost 5 bases and the J segment 3 bases; nucleotides outside the gene matches: 3. Germline V gene lookup returns CDR1 KGHSH and CDR2 LQKENI. The DNA of the CDR3 is TGTGCCAGCTCATCACTAGCGGGAGGAACAGATACGCAGTATTTT. Protein sequence: CASSSLAGGTDTQYF.

The chain links TRBV9 to TRBJ2-1; no clear D. CDR1 is SGDLS, CDR2 YYNGEE, per germline. V lost 0 bases to trimming and J lost 0 bases, with 10 bases between them. The CDR3 loop spans 16 amino acids. CDR3 amino acids: CASSVGGSSSYNEQFF. The CDR3 coding sequence is TGTGCCAGCAGCGTAGGTGGATCGAGCTCCTACAATGAGCAGTTCTTC. Complete variable domain (other parts from reference TRBV9 and TRBJ2-1): DSGVTQTPKHLITATGQRVTLRCSPRSGDLSVYWYQQSLDQGLQFLIQYYNGEERAKGNILERFSAQQFPDLHSELNLSSLELGDSALYFCASSVGGSSSYNEQFFGPGTRLTVL.

In the case of this clone: The sample contains more than one DNA sequence encoding this CDR3. J is TRBJ2-1 and V is TRBV9; 14 bases align to TRBD2. J lost 7 bases, V lost 4 bases, and 4 bases had no gene match. The CDR3 covers 15 residues. Germline-derived CDR1 and CDR2 are SGDLS and YYNGEE. For the CDR3, the DNA is TGTGCCAGCAGCCAGGGACTAGCGGGAGTTAATGAGCAGTTCTTC. Translation gives CASSQGLAGVNEQFF.

Concerning this clone: The same CDR3 is also encoded by other DNA sequences in this sample. The V gene is TRBV18, the J gene TRBJ1-5, with 8 bases lining up with TRBD1. The CDR3 is 14 residues long. J was trimmed by 2 bases and V by 3 bases; bases with no gene match: 0. CDR1 is KGHSH, CDR2 LQKENI, per germline. The CDR3 DNA reads TGTGCCAGCTCACCGGGACAGGGCAATCAGCCCCAGCATTTT. It yields the protein CASSPGQGNQPQHF. The whole variable domain, filled in from reference TRBV18 and TRBJ1-5, reads NAGVMQNPRHLVRRRGQEARLRCSPMKGHSHVYWYRQLPEEGLKFMVYLQKENIIDESGMPKERFSAEFPKEGPSILRIQQVVRGDSAAYFCASSPGQGNQPQHFGDGTRLSIL.

The chain employs TRBV10-3 and TRBJ2-5; 8 bases are shared with TRBD2. Trimming at V came to 10 bases and at J to 1 base, leaving 5 bases not matched to a gene. Germline V gene lookup returns CDR1 ENHRY and CDR2 SYGVKD. The CDR3 totals 13 residues. As DNA, the CDR3 is TGTGCCACCACGGGGGGGACCCAAGAGACCCAGTACTTC. It translates to CATTGGTQETQYF.

The chain is built from TRBV4-3 and TRBJ2-6, with D possibly matching TRBD2 (6 bases). The CDR3 has 17 residues. Germline CDR1 is LGHNA and CDR2 is YSLEER. The ends were cut back, 0 bases at V and 3 bases at J, with 12 bases in the middle. CDR3 nucleotide sequence: TGCGCCAGCAGCCAAGAGGGACTGCCCTATGGGGCCAACGTCCTGACTTTC. This encodes CASSQEGLPYGANVLTF.

V gene TRBV19 combines with J gene TRBJ2-1; D is unclear. With 7 bases removed from V and 0 bases from J, the gap between germline ends came to 10 bases. Germline assignment: CDR1 LNHDA and CDR2 SQIVND (reference sequence). The CDR3 has 14 residues. In DNA, the CDR3 is TGTGCCAGTACTCGCGGAGTCTCCTACAATGAGCAGTTCTTC. It codes for CASTRGVSYNEQFF.

V is TRBV6-6 and J is TRBJ2-1; D ambiguous. Germline-derived CDR1 and CDR2 are MNHNY and SVGAGI (reference sequence). V was clipped by 6 bases and J by 3 bases, with 15 bases between them. This CDR3 comprises 15 residues. Written as DNA, the CDR3 is TGTGCCAGCAGAGCCGCAGCGACAATCTACAATGAGCAGTTCTTC. Protein: CASRAAATIYNEQFF.

This clone was recorded only once. The chain recombines TRBV6-6 with TRBJ1-1; D ambiguous. Trimming removed 2 bases at V and 1 base at J, with 11 bases between. CDR1 MNHNY and CDR2 SVGAGI come from the germline V gene (reference sequence). The CDR3 has 15 amino acids. The CDR3 nucleotides read TGTGCCAGCAGTTACGTGGTCCGAGGGAACACTGAAGCTTTCTTT. Protein sequence: CASSYVVRGNTEAFF.

V and J are TRBV11-1 and TRBJ2-1; TRBD2 matches 15 bases. J gave up 4 bases and V 4 bases, and 5 bases lay outside the gene matches. Germline CDR1 and CDR2: SGHAT and FQDESV (reference sequence). The CDR3 totals 17 residues. The CDR3 DNA sequence: TGTGCCAGCAGCTCAACCGGGACTAGCGGGGGGTACAATGAGCAGTTCTTC. Encoded protein: CASSSTGTSGGYNEQFF.